A selection of T cell receptor beta chains follows, all from one sample in a study of T cells after yellow fever vaccination. TCRdb recomputed calls from the 5' RACE reads with MiXCR, one row per CDR3 protein. This table has roughly 500,000 distinct CDR3 sequences, about 19% appearing once. Material: PBMCs, obtained 15 days after the yellow fever booster vaccination. All receptors derive from a man aged 25 to 45 who received the YFV17D yellow fever vaccine. Both conserved end residues are part of each CDR3. Fields, in order: V gene, J gene, clone size, D gene, CDR3 protein, CDR3 DNA. A D gene is named only where the DNA matches it firmly. Expanded clones get a size class; other rows say once, few or many, or leave the size out.

TRBV6-4	TRBJ2-5	.	TRBD2	CASSDSCWGGETQYF	TGTGCCAGCAGTGACAGTTGTTGGGGGGGGGAGACCCAGTACTTC
TRBV20-1	TRBJ2-7	.	.	CSARDGSEQYF	TGCAGTGCTAGAGATGGCAGCGAGCAGTACTTC
TRBV28	TRBJ2-1	few	TRBD2	CASSPTAGGVTYNEQFF	TGTGCCAGCAGTCCCACAGCGGGAGGGGTGACCTACAATGAGCAGTTCTTC
TRBV11-2	TRBJ2-7	.	TRBD1	CASSFWTGYEQYF	TGTGCCAGCAGCTTCTGGACAGGCTACGAGCAGTACTTC
TRBV6-1	TRBJ2-1	.	TRBD2	CASSTGTSGRRSNEQFF	TGTGCCAGCAGTACCGGGACTAGCGGGAGAAGAAGCAATGAGCAGTTCTTC
TRBV7-2	TRBJ1-4	.	.	CASSSEIGKLFF	TGTGCCAGCAGCTCAGAAATAGGAAAACTGTTTTTT
TRBV7-9	TRBJ1-4	few	.	CASSTAGTPNEKLFF	TGTGCCAGCAGCACCGCCGGGACACCTAATGAAAAACTGTTTTTT
TRBV12-3/TRBV12-4	TRBJ1-5	.	.	CASRQGSQPQHF	TGTGCCAGCAGACAGGGTTCTCAGCCCCAGCATTTT
TRBV18	TRBJ2-2	few	TRBD2	CASSPLRRTQGGPNTGELFF	TGTGCCAGCTCACCACTCCGCCGAACCCAGGGAGGGCCGAACACCGGGGAGCTGTTTTTT
TRBV5-1	TRBJ2-1	.	.	CASSLGTRDNEQFF	TGCGCCAGCAGCTTAGGGACTCGCGACAATGAGCAGTTCTTC
TRBV12-3/TRBV12-4	TRBJ2-7	.	TRBD2	CASTLAGNFYEQYF	TGTGCCAGCACCCTAGCGGGGAATTTCTACGAGCAGTACTTC
TRBV27	TRBJ2-7	.	TRBD1	CASWGTASYEQYF	TGTGCCAGCTGGGGGACAGCCTCCTACGAGCAGTACTTC
TRBV15	TRBJ1-1	.	.	CATSTLRGADTEAFF	TGTGCCACCAGCACCCTAAGGGGGGCCGACACTGAAGCTTTCTTT
TRBV7-8	TRBJ2-7	.	.	CASSLTTWYEQYF	TGTGCCAGCAGCTTAACTACTTGGTACGAGCAGTACTTC
TRBV20-1	TRBJ2-3	.	TRBD2	CSARAMRGTSTDTQYF	TGCAGTGCTAGAGCCATGCGGGGGACTAGCACAGATACGCAGTATTTT
TRBV10-2	TRBJ2-7	.	TRBD1	CASREPGTGNYEQYF	TGCGCCAGCAGGGAGCCAGGGACAGGGAACTACGAGCAGTACTTC